This T cell receptor (beta chain) was captured by sequencing in a study of regulatory T cells in long-lasting Graves disease. Study-wide results and limits: Persistent disease exhibited a predilection for TRBV28, TRBJ1-2 and TRBJ2-5.

Time point of the sample: newly diagnosed GD, antithyroid drugs for less than 3 months. After RNA was extracted from PBMCs, the TCR library was made from it. Patients of an endocrinology department in Xi'an, China, were included. This CDR3 is 12 amino acids long. Germline lookup yields CDR1 GTSNPN and CDR2 SVGIG (reference sequence). Trimming stripped 2 bases from V and 6 bases from J, with 10 bases between. This clonotype was observed many times. Its specificity is unknown. Arm-PCR with iRepertoire HTBI primers amplified the CDR3 regions for these TCR beta libraries. TCRdb processed the multiplex PCR reads anew with MiXCR; each CDR3 protein has one entry. There are approximately 250,000 distinct CDR3 sequences in the sample; roughly 18% occur only once, and approximately 20% lies in the top ten.

The chain is built from TRBV30 and TRBJ1-1; D is undetermined. Sequenced here: peripheral blood mononuclear cells (PBMCs), sampled at new diagnosis, from a patient treated with antithyroid drugs. This TCR derives from a female donor with Graves disease. CDR3 DNA: TGTGCCTGGAGTAGGGTCGTCTCTGAAGCTTTCTTT. Protein sequence: CAWSRVVSEAFF.